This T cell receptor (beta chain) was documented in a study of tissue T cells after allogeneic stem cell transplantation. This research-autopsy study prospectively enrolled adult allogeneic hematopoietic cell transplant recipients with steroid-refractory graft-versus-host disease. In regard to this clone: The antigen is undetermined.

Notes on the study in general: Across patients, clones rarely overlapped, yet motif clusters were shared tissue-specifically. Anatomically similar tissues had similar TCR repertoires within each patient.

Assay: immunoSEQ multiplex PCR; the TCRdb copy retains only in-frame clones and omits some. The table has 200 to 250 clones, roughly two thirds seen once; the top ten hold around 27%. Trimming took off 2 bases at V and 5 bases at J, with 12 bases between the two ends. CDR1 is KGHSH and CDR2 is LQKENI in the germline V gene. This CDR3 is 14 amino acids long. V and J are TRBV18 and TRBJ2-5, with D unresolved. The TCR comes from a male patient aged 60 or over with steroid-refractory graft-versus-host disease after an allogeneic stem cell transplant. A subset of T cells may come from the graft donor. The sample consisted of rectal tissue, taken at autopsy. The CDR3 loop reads CASSPGVVWETQYF. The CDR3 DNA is TGTGCCAGCTCACCAGGGGTCGTTTGGGAGACCCAGTACTTC. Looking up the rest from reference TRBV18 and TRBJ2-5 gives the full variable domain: NAGVMQNPRHLVRRRGQEARLRCSPMKGHSHVYWYRQLPEEGLKFMVYLQKENIIDESGMPKERFSAEFPKEGPSILRIQQVVRGDSAAYFCASSPGVVWETQYFGPGTRLLVL.